This T cell receptor beta chain was sequenced during a study of cytomegalovirus exposure and HLA in healthy donors listed by TCRdb under 2017. A note on the overall study: According to a later analysis, one platform produced both the 100 to 150 validation repertoires and the 620 or so repertoires of the first cohort. The study aimed to test whether cataloging public T cell receptors could reveal signatures of past pathogen exposure. A separate validation cohort of roughly 120 different subjects was used in addition to the approximately 640-subject first cohort. To predict cytomegalovirus infection status, the study combined high-throughput TCR immunosequencing, statistical association of individual TCRs with disease status, and machine learning. The research as a whole found: Across donors, most TCR sequences were observed very rarely, whereas some public TCRs were present in many individuals. A few of the identified cytomegalovirus-associated TCR beta chains were confirmed in vitro to be specific for cytomegalovirus antigens. Of the cluster scores, roughly 95% were above 0 in a later analysis, which found that TCRs clustered in the first cohort also tended to co-occur in the 95 to 150 validation repertoires. A later analysis lacked HLA typing for the validation cohort, so it scored co-occurrence in that cohort across all 120 or so repertoires. It was suggested by the authors that the approach could potentially be generalized to other disease states and immunological phenotypes. Cytomegalovirus status was reported to be diagnosed by the classifier with high specificity and sensitivity in both the original and validation cohorts. The study gave a list of over 150 TCR beta chains associated with cytomegalovirus.

The sample holds one count of this clone. It lacks a known antigen. Per-nucleotide qualities are absent, and no much larger clonotype sits a single base away. V loses 5 bases at its end and J loses 5 bases; junction bases beyond the gene matches: 5. The germline V gene specifies SGHTA as CDR1 and FQGNSA as CDR2. From cysteine to phenylalanine, the CDR3 is 15 amino acids long. Just the 45-base CDR3 DNA is kept, in frame starting at base 1. The method was the immunoSEQ multiplex PCR assay. In the source study's methods: A statistical classification framework was developed to diagnose cytomegalovirus status using the catalog of TCR beta chain sequences. Imported from immuneACCESS, the table was reduced by TCRdb to in-frame sequences with V and J called. These copies leave out some clones; in studies compared against another copy, an unresolved V gene accounts for under half, and the cause of the remainder is not known. That table furnishes V, J and clone size, whereas the DNA furnished D and trimming. The sample profile shows about 47,000 clones; 92% of them were found once. The ten largest clones take up over 5% of the sample.

Separate from the approximately 700-subject first cohort, the validation cohort of roughly 120 subjects was the group to which the donors belonged. Recombination joined TRBV7-2 with TRBJ2-1; 11 bases in the middle match TRBD2. The TCR sequence derives from a man aged 18 to 29 in good health and CMV-seronegative. Material for sequencing was PBMCs. The CDR3 region reads CASSPTSGTNNEQFF. The nucleotide sequence is TGTGCCAGCAGCCCGACTAGCGGGACAAACAATGAGCAGTTCTTC.